The 25 T cell receptor beta chains below were found in one sample sequenced in a study of CD8 T cells in Susac syndrome. Random hexamers primed reverse transcription of about 0.5 to 1 ug RNA. Using its own MiXCR run on the immunoSEQ multiplex PCR reads, TCRdb lists one record per CDR3 protein. The sample has 200,000 or so distinct CDR3 sequences; nearly 95% are singletons. The sample comprised CD4+ T cells from PBMCs. The receptors shown here come from a human donor with multiple sclerosis.

This clonotype was seen a single time. The J gene is TRBJ2-1, the V gene TRBV20-1; no firm D call. V was pared by 5 bases and J by 6 bases, with 11 bases between. The germline V gene has CDR1 DFQATT and CDR2 SNEGSKA (reference sequence). The CDR3 spans 12 residues. The CDR3 region has the DNA TGCAGTGCTCTCCGGCAGACCAATGAGCAGTTCTTC. The encoded protein is CSALRQTNEQFF.

The chain has TRBV20-1 and TRBJ1-2; tentative D call: TRBD1 (5 bases). The CDR3 has 14 amino acids. V lost 1 base, J lost 4 bases, and 13 bases lay in between. Germline values: CDR1 DFQATT, CDR2 SNEGSKA (reference sequence). For the CDR3, the DNA is TGCAGTGCTAGAGGGAGAAGGGGTAGCTATGGCTACACCTTC. Protein product: CSARGRRGSYGYTF.

The chain combines TRBV6-6 with TRBJ1-5, with D perhaps matching TRBD1 (6 bases). V lost 8 bases and J lost 2, with 16 bases in between. The CDR3 sequence is 15 residues long. CDR1 is MNHNY and CDR2 is SVGAGI in the germline V gene (reference sequence). The CDR3 loop reads CASAEQGRGNQPQHF. The CDR3 nucleotides read TGTGCCAGCGCGGAACAGGGTCGCGGCAATCAGCCCCAGCATTTT.

The CDR3 is CSVFEKNYEQYF. CDR3 sequence (DNA): TGCAGTGTGTTCGAGAAAAACTACGAGCAGTACTTC. The J gene is TRBJ2-7, the V gene TRBV20-1; D ambiguous. Germline CDR1 reads DFQATT; CDR2 reads SNEGSKA (reference sequence). CDR3 length: 12 amino acids. Trimming removed 7 bases at V and 3 bases at J, with 13 bases between.

This clonotype was counted once. The gene calls are TRBV10-3 and TRBJ1-5, with 9 bases fitting TRBD1. The ends lost 10 bases at V and 7 bases at J; junction bases unmatched: 17. The CDR3 covers 16 residues. CDR1 ENHRY and CDR2 SYGVKD come from the germline V gene. CDR3 in amino acids: CATGGVPDRGGQPQHF. The CDR3, as DNA: TGTGCCACGGGCGGGGTACCGGACAGGGGCGGACAGCCCCAGCATTTT.

In its sample, this clonotype was seen once. The chain recombines TRBV29-1 with TRBJ2-5, with D perhaps TRBD2 (6 bases). The V end was cut by 4 bases, the J end by 2 bases, with 14 bases between. CDR1 SQVTM and CDR2 ANQGSEA come from the germline V gene. The CDR3 has 14 amino acids. CDR3 in amino acids: CSVGNGGVQETQYF. CDR3 bases: TGCAGCGTTGGTAACGGCGGGGTTCAAGAGACCCAGTACTTC.

This clonotype has just one count. V usage is TRBV29-1 and J usage is TRBJ2-7; no reliable D call. Germline-derived CDR1 and CDR2 are SQVTM and ANQGSEA. CDR3 length: 8 amino acids. The ends were cut back, 8 bases at V and 8 bases at J, with 7 bases in the middle. CDR3 bases: TGCAGCCCCTCCCAGCAGTACTTC. Translating it yields CSPSQQYF.

This sequence joins TRBV20-1 and TRBJ2-1, with D possibly TRBD1 on 6 matching bases. The CDR3 length is 15 residues. V lost 6 bases, J lost 3 bases, and 18 bases lay in between. Germline V gives CDR1 DFQATT, CDR2 SNEGSKA (reference sequence). Here the CDR3 reads CSARGHSSIYNEQFF. CDR3 DNA: TGCAGTGCACGGGGACACAGCTCAATCTACAATGAGCAGTTCTTC.

The chain joins TRBV29-1 to TRBJ2-1; D might be TRBD1 or TRBD2, each matching 5 bases. The germline CDR1 and CDR2 sequences are SQVTM and ANQGSEA. The length of the CDR3 is 13 residues. V lost 4 bases, J lost 10 bases, and 17 bases lay in between. The CDR3 here is CSVGLGVRFEQFF. The CDR3 DNA is TGCAGCGTTGGACTGGGGGTTCGGTTCGAGCAGTTCTTC.

The chain combines TRBV29-1 with TRBJ2-4, with D perhaps matching TRBD1 or TRBD2 (5 bases each). CDR3 length: 13 amino acids. Trimming cost V 4 bases and J 11 bases, with 18 bases left between them. Germline V gives CDR1 SQVTM, CDR2 ANQGSEA. This chain's CDR3 is CSVGGAPGALQYF. The CDR3 DNA is TGCAGCGTTGGCGGCGCACCCGGGGCCCTTCAGTACTTC.

This chain uses TRBV20-1 with TRBJ2-1, with TRBD1 matching 7 bases. The V and J ends lost 5 bases and 5 bases, in that order; junction bases with no gene match: 12. The CDR3 sequence is 15 residues long. Germline-derived CDR1 and CDR2 are DFQATT and SNEGSKA (reference sequence). The CDR3 spells CSAAVGQAFDNEQFF. DNA for the CDR3: TGCAGTGCTGCGGTCGGACAGGCCTTCGACAATGAGCAGTTCTTC.

J is TRBJ2-1 and V is TRBV6-5; D remains ambiguous. Trimming cost V 1 base and J 7 bases, with 11 bases left between them. Germline V gives CDR1 MNHEY, CDR2 SVGAGI. The CDR3 is 14 residues long. The CDR3 DNA follows: TGTGCCAGCAGTTACTACGGAGCTGGGAATGAGCAGTTCTTC. Translated, it gives CASSYYGAGNEQFF.

V usage is TRBV9 and J usage is TRBJ1-2; a possible D gene is TRBD1 (5 bases). The CDR3 has 12 residues. With 3 bases removed from V and 8 bases from J, the gap between germline ends came to 11 bases. Germline values: CDR1 SGDLS, CDR2 YYNGEE. The CDR3 reads CASSATGRGYTF. The CDR3 DNA sequence: TGTGCCAGCAGCGCAACAGGTCGCGGCTACACCTTC.

V and J are TRBV12-5 and TRBJ2-1, with TRBD2 as a possible D gene (5 bases). V was pared by 0 bases and J by 10 bases, with 10 bases between. CDR3 length: 13 residues. The germline V gene encodes CDR1 LGHNT and CDR2 FRNRAP. The CDR3 DNA follows: TGTGCTAGTGGTTTGGTCCCCTCGGGGGAGCAGTTCTTC. It encodes CASGLVPSGEQFF. Complete variable domain (other parts from reference TRBV12-5 and TRBJ2-1): DARVTQTPRHKVTEMGQEVTMRCQPILGHNTVFWYRQTMMQGLELLAYFRNRAPLDDSGMPKDRFSAEMPDATLATLKIQPSEPRDSAVYFCASGLVPSGEQFFGPGTRLTVL.

This rearrangement joins TRBV7-2 to TRBJ2-5; no clear D gene. Germline V gives CDR1 SGHTA, CDR2 FQGNSA. V was cut by 1 base and J by 7 bases, with 13 bases left in between. The CDR3 is 14 residues long. CDR3 residues: CASSLGVAAGTQYF. The CDR3, as DNA: TGTGCCAGCAGCTTAGGAGTGGCTGCTGGGACCCAGTACTTC.

The chain uses TRBV24-1 and TRBJ2-5; D uncertain. CDR3 length: 14 amino acids. CDR1 and CDR2 (germline): KGHDR, SFDVKD. Trimming removed 3 bases at V and 4 bases at J, with 11 bases between. The CDR3 protein is CATSDTSAGETQYF. The CDR3 nucleotides are TGTGCCACCAGTGATACCAGTGCCGGAGAGACCCAGTACTTC.

The rearrangement links TRBV3-1 to TRBJ2-7; 9 bases match TRBD1. Looked up from germline, CDR1 is LGHDT and CDR2 is YNNKEL (reference sequence). The CDR3 totals 18 residues. Trimming cost V 5 bases and J 2 bases; bases outside gene matches: 16. CDR3 DNA sequence: TGTGCCAGCAGCGCCGTCCCGGGACAGGGATCGAAAACCTACGAGCAGTACTTC. Protein: CASSAVPGQGSKTYEQYF.

V and J are TRBV24-1 and TRBJ2-2, with TRBD1 matching over 10 bases. Germline CDR1 and CDR2: KGHDR and SFDVKD. With V trimmed by 2 bases and J by 7 bases, 6 bases remained unmatched. The CDR3 consists of 16 residues. This CDR3 reads CATSDSGQGGDGELFF. The CDR3 coding sequence is TGTGCCACCAGTGATTCAGGACAGGGGGGAGACGGGGAGCTGTTTTTT.

This clonotype has only one observation. The chain joins TRBV11-2 to TRBJ2-5, with TRBD1 matching over 8 bases. Germline V gives CDR1 SGHAT, CDR2 FQNNGV. J was trimmed by 2 bases and V by 5 bases; bases with no gene match: 4. The length of the CDR3 is 14 residues. CDR3: CASSEGTGQETQYF. As DNA, the CDR3 is TGTGCCAGCAGCGAAGGGACAGGACAAGAGACCCAGTACTTC.

The CDR3 reads CASSPDRRSEAFF. The CDR3 coding sequence is TGTGCCAGCAGCCCCGACAGGCGATCTGAAGCTTTCTTT. The chain employs TRBV3-1 and TRBJ1-1; possible D gene TRBD1, 6 bases. The CDR3 is 13 amino acids. V was trimmed by 4 bases and J by 6 bases, leaving 12 bases between them. Per germline, CDR1 LGHDT and CDR2 YNNKEL (reference sequence).

This rearrangement joins TRBV20-1 to TRBJ2-5; perhaps D is TRBD1 or TRBD2 (5 bases each). The CDR3 length is 22 residues. V shed 0 bases and J shed 0 bases, with 32 bases lying between them. The germline V gene has CDR1 DFQATT and CDR2 SNEGSKA (reference sequence). The CDR3 spells CSARDRPIRGFPIILYQETQYF. The CDR3 DNA sequence: TGCAGTGCTAGAGATAGGCCGATACGGGGCTTCCCGATCATACTCTACCAAGAGACCCAGTACTTC.

This rearrangement joins TRBV20-1 to TRBJ2-5, with no clear D. V gave up 3 bases and J gave up 3 bases, with 14 bases separating them. This CDR3 is 14 amino acids long. CDR1 and CDR2 (germline): DFQATT, SNEGSKA (reference sequence). The CDR3 here is CSARTGSWEETQYF. CDR3 nucleotides: TGCAGTGCTAGGACCGGTAGTTGGGAAGAGACCCAGTACTTC.

The chain has TRBV14 and TRBJ1-2, with 8 bases aligning to TRBD1. The V gene's germline CDR1 is SGHDN and CDR2 FVKESK. V lost 1 base, J lost 5 bases, and 3 bases stayed unmatched. The CDR3 spans 14 residues. CDR3 in amino acids: CASSQARQGYGYTF. CDR3 in DNA: TGTGCCAGCAGCCAAGCTCGACAGGGGTATGGCTACACCTTC.

This clonotype was detected only once. The chain combines TRBV7-2 with TRBJ1-5; TRBD1 might be the D (6 bases). Germline lookup yields CDR1 SGHTA and CDR2 FQGNSA. This CDR3 has 14 amino acids. V gave up 5 bases and J gave up 4 bases, with 12 bases separating them. CDR3 protein: CASSRQGRNQPQHF. The CDR3 region has the DNA TGTGCCAGCAGCCGCCAGGGGAGGAATCAGCCCCAGCATTTT.

V and J are TRBV30 and TRBJ1-6, with a weak D call TRBD1 (5 bases). Germline V CDR1 and CDR2: GTSNPN, SVGIG (reference sequence). There are 16 residues in the CDR3. Trimming left V 0 bases short and J 7 bases short, with 16 bases between. The CDR3 here is CAWSVLQARDNSPLHF. CDR3 in DNA: TGTGCCTGGAGTGTACTCCAGGCCAGGGACAATTCACCCCTCCACTTT.